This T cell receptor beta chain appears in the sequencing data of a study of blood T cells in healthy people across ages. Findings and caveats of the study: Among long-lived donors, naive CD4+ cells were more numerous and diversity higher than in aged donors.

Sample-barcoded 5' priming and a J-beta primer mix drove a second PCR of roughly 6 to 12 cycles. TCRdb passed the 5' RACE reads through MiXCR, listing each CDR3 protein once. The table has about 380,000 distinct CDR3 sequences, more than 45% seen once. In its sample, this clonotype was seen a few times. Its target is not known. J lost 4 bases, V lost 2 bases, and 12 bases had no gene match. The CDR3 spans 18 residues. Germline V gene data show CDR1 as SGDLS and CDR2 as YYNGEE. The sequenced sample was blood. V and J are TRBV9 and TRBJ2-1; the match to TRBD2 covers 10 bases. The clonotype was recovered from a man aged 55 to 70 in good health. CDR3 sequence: CASSVGAGGPKVYNEQFF. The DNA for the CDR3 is TGTGCCAGCAGCGTTGGAGCGGGAGGGCCGAAAGTATACAATGAGCAGTTCTTC. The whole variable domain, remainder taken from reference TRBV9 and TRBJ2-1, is DSGVTQTPKHLITATGQRVTLRCSPRSGDLSVYWYQQSLDQGLQFLIQYYNGEERAKGNILERFSAQQFPDLHSELNLSSLELGDSALYFCASSVGAGGPKVYNEQFFGPGTRLTVL.